This T cell receptor (beta chain) is drawn from a study of cytomegalovirus exposure and HLA in healthy donors. Study conclusions and caveats: A later analysis found common viral pathogens apparently linked to several of the most significant clusters. Another analysis was done later, and it associated 15,000 to 20,000 TCR beta sequences with HLA alleles at 0.05 false discovery rate. Sequences of the TCR beta chain were said to predict the HLA-A and HLA-B alleles of most subjects accurately. A later examination showed that TCR association rates differed by HLA locus, with DRB1 most and HLA-C fewest.

This clone has just one count. What it binds is unknown. Trimming cost V 3 bases and J 2 bases; bases outside gene matches: 5. CDR3 length equals 15 residues. The germline V gene has CDR1 LNHNV and CDR2 YYDKDF (reference sequence). PCR used 60 Vbeta primers and 13 Jbeta primers. Generated by immunoSEQ multiplex PCR, the TCRdb table keeps only in-frame clones and is missing some. The sample lists 130,000 to 150,000 clones; over 75% were seen once. This sequence was found in a young man in good health and CMV-seronegative. This rearrangement joins TRBV15 to TRBJ2-5; 8 bases fit TRBD1. The specimen was PBMCs. CDR3 in amino acids: CATSRDRDRQETQYF. The CDR3 DNA sequence: TGTGCCACCAGCAGGGACCGGGACAGGCAAGAGACCCAGTACTTC.